This TCR beta chain was sequenced during a study of cytomegalovirus exposure and HLA in healthy donors. Study-level points and caveats: Common viral pathogens (according to a later analysis) appeared linked to several of the most significant clusters. Across HLA loci, a later analysis found differing TCR association rates, with DRB1 most and HLA-C fewest.

This clone occurred once. The antigen is unknown. Researchers ran the PCR with 60 Vbeta and 13 Jbeta primers. The method was immunoSEQ multiplex PCR; TCRdb's version includes in-frame clones alone and lacks a portion of them. The sample holds approximately 150,000 clones, 80% seen once. This clonotype was sampled from a woman aged 35 to 49 in good health and CMV-seronegative. The sample was PBMCs.

CDR3 coding DNA: TGTGCCAGCAGCCATTCTGGAGGAGAGAACACTGAAGCTTTCTTT. Translated: CASSHSGGENTEAFF. The rearrangement uses TRBV14 and TRBJ1-1; no clear D gene. The CDR3 totals 15 residues. From germline, CDR1 is SGHDN and CDR2 FVKESK. V gave up 3 bases and J gave up 1 base, with 12 bases separating them.